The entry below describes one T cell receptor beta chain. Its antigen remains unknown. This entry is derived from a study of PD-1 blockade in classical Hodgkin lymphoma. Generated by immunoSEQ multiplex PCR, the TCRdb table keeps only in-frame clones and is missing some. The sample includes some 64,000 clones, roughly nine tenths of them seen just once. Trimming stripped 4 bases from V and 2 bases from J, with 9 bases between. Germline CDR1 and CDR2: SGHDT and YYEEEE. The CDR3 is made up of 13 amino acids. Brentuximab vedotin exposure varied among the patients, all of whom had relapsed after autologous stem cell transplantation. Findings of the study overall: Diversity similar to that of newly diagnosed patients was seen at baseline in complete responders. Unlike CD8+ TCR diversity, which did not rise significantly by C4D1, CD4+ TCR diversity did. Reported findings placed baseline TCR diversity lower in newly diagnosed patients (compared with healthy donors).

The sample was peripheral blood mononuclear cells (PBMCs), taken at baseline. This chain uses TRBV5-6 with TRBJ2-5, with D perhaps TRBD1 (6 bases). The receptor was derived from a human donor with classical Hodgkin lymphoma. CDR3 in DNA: TGTGCCAGCAGCGTACAGGGACAAGAGACCCAGTACTTC. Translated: CASSVQGQETQYF.